This record concerns one T cell receptor beta chain sequence. This entry comes from a study of T cell clusters in autoimmune cytopenias. This CDR3 has 15 residues. CDR1 and CDR2 from the germline V gene are LNHDA and SQIVND (reference sequence). Roughly 40,000 genome equivalents of blood DNA were amplified for TRB. TRB was amplified by touch-down multiplex PCR, primer pools A and B combined. From the multiplex PCR reads, TCRdb lists one entry per CDR3 protein and no DNA. The sample spans about 7,300 distinct CDR3 sequences; the ten largest clones claim under 35%. These sequences were also reported in another study, on T cell repertoires in aging, cancer and after chemotherapy. That investigation notes: Clear clonal overlap appeared across healthy donor samples taken over several months to years. Healthy donors lost TCR diversity with age mainly through richness, cancer patients through richness and evenness. In each cancer cohort, median generation probability increased across chemotherapy, suggesting thymic output rebounded.

The genes are TRBV19 and TRBJ1-6; no DNA is available, so the TRBD1 call from TCRdb remains unchecked. The material sequenced was peripheral blood. The sequence was obtained from a human donor in good health. The CDR3 here is CASSITGDRNSPLHF.